This TCR beta chain was sequenced in a study of T cell responses to AZD1222 COVID-19 vaccine. As concerns this clone: The antigen remains undetermined.

General study findings and limits: Reportedly, close to half of spike-specific TCRs are directed against unmutated variant regions. Repertoire collection took place solely once the T cell response had peaked.

The CDR3 is 15 residues long. Germline CDR1 is SNHLY and CDR2 is FYNNEI. V was clipped by 5 bases and J by 0 bases, with 11 bases between them. Sequencing used immunoSEQ multiplex PCR; TCRdb keeps in-frame clones, though not all of them. The sample lists 95,000 to 100,000 clones, about 87% seen once, with 10% to 13% in the top ten. The sample consisted of peripheral blood, taken 28 days after the second AZD1222 dose. The source of this sequence is an adult who received the AZD1222 COVID-19 vaccine. The chain couples TRBV2 to TRBJ2-1, with a weak D call TRBD2 (5 bases). The CDR3 nucleotides are TGTGCCAGCAGTTTCGGACTGAGCTCCTACAATGAGCAGTTCTTC. This codes for CASSFGLSSYNEQFF.